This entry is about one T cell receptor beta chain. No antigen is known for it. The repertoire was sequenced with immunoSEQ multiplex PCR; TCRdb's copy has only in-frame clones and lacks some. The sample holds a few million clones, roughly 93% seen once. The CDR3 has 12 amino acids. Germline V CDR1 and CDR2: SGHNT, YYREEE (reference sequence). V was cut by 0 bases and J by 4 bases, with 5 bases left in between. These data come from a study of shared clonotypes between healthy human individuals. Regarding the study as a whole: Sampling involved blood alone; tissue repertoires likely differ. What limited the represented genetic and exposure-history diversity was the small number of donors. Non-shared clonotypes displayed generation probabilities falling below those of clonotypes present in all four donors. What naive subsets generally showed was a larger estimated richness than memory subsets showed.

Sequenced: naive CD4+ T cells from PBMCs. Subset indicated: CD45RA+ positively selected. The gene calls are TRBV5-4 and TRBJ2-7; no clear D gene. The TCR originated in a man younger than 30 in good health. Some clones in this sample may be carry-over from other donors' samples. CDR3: CASSLEKYEQYF. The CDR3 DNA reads TGTGCCAGCAGCTTGGAAAAGTACGAGCAGTACTTC. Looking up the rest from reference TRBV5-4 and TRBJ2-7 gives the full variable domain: ETGVTQSPTHLIKTRGQQVTLRCSSQSGHNTVSWYQQALGQGPQFIFQYYREEENGRGNFPPRFSGLQFPNYSSELNVNALELDDSALYLCASSLEKYEQYFGPGTRLTVT.